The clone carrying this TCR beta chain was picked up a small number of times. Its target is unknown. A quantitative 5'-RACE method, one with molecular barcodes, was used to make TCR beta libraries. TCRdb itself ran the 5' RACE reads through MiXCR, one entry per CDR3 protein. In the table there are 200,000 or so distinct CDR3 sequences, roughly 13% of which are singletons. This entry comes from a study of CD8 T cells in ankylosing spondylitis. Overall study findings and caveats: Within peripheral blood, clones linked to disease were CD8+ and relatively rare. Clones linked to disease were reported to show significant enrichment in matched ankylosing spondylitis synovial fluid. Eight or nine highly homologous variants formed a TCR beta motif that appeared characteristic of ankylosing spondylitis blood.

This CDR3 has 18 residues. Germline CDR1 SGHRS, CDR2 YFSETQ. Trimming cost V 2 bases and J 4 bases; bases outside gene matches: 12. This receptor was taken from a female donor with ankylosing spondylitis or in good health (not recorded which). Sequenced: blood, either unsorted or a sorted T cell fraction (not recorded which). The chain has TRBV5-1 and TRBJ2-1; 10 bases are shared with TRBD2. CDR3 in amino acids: CASSLKLERTSGYNEQFF. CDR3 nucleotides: TGCGCCAGCAGCTTAAAATTGGAAAGGACTAGCGGATACAATGAGCAGTTCTTC.